This T cell receptor (beta chain) is from a study of human T cells and chemical hapten exposure. Background on the study: Patch testing was performed with 0.01% DPC on the upper back, with reading at 6 days.

As for time point: patch test 1, 2 weeks after DPC sensitization. Treatment meaning: therapeutic diphenylcyclopropenone sensitization with weekly scalp DPC. Blood was collected ahead of every patch test applied. CDR1 and CDR2 (germline): LGHDT, YNNKEL (reference sequence). This CDR3 contains 15 residues. V lost 1 base, J lost 6 bases, and 15 bases lay in between. This clonotype was recorded at least ten times. One entry per CDR3 protein, called by TCRdb with MiXCR from the RACE reads. The sample comprises 300,000 to 400,000 distinct CDR3 sequences, approximately 6.9% of which are singletons, and 7% to 10% rests with the top ten.

The specimen was whole blood, collected in connection with sensitization to the hapten diphenylcyclopropenone (DPC). The chain links TRBV3-1 to TRBJ1-1; no definite D call. The TCR sequence derives from a woman aged 18-29 years with alopecia areata. Some clones in this sample may be carry-over from other donors' samples. The CDR3 DNA reads as TGTGCCAGCAGCCAAGGGGGAGACACGGGCGCTGAAGCTTTCTTT. The encoded protein is CASSQGGDTGAEAFF.